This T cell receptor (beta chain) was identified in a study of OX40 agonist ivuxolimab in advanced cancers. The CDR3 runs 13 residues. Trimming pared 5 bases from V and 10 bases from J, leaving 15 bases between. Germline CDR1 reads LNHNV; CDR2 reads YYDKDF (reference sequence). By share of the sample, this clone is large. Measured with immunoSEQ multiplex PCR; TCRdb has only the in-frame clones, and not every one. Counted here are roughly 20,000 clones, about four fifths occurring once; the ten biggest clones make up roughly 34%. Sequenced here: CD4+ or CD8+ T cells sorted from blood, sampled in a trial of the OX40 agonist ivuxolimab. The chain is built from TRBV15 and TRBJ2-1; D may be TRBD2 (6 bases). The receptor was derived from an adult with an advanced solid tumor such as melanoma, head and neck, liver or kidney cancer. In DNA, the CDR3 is TGTGCCACCAGCCGCCTCGGAGGGGAGGAGCAGTTCTTC. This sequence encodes CATSRLGGEEQFF.